The 25 T cell receptor beta chains below all came from one sample that was sequenced in a study of blood T cell repertoires in COVID-19. The data were produced by immunoSEQ multiplex PCR, yet TCRdb's version contains in-frame clones alone and is incomplete. The data show about 40,000 clones, around 89% seen once. What was sequenced was peripheral blood. The source of these receptors is a man aged 65 to 79 with active COVID-19.

This chain links TRBV9 with TRBJ2-7; TRBD1 is a possible D gene (6 bases). The CDR3 consists of 13 residues. CDR1 SGDLS and CDR2 YYNGEE come from the germline V gene. Trimming cost V 0 bases and J 6 bases, with 10 bases left between them. Here the CDR3 reads CASSVDRVSEQYF. CDR3 nucleotide sequence: TGTGCCAGCAGCGTAGACAGGGTATCCGAGCAGTACTTC.

DNA for the CDR3: TGTGCCAGTAGTATTGGCACCCAGGGGAGCAATCAGCCCCAGCATTTT. Translating gives CASSIGTQGSNQPQHF. The rearrangement uses TRBV19 and TRBJ1-5; D may be TRBD1 (6 bases). Trimming removed 3 bases at V and 1 base at J, with 13 bases between. Per germline, CDR1 LNHDA and CDR2 SQIVND (reference sequence). The CDR3 extends over 16 amino acids. Full variable domain (rest looked up from reference TRBV19 and TRBJ1-5): DGGITQSPKYLFRKEGQNVTLSCEQNLNHDAMYWYRQDPGQGLRLIYYSQIVNDFQKGDIAEGYSVSREKKESFPLTVTSAQKNPTAFYLCASSIGTQGSNQPQHFGDGTRLSIL.

The chain links TRBV6-6 to TRBJ2-1; 7 bases fit TRBD1. J was trimmed by 4 bases and V by 5 bases; bases with no gene match: 8. Germline lookup yields CDR1 MNHNY and CDR2 SVGAGI (reference sequence). The length of the CDR3 is 15 residues. The CDR3 sequence is CASSPRDRDYNEQFF. The CDR3 DNA sequence: TGTGCCAGCAGTCCACGGGACAGAGATTACAATGAGCAGTTCTTC.

The J gene is TRBJ2-5, the V gene TRBV7-9; a weak D match, TRBD2 (6 bases). From germline, CDR1 is SEHNR and CDR2 FQNEAQ (reference sequence). V gave up 7 bases and J gave up 4 bases, with 13 bases separating them. The CDR3 spans 13 residues. The CDR3 coding sequence is TGTGCCAGCACCCTGGCGGGGACAGAGACCCAGTACTTC. As protein: CASTLAGTETQYF.

This clone rates as medium-sized (0.01 to 0.1%). The chain joins TRBV19 to TRBJ1-5; 9 positions match TRBD1. Germline-derived CDR1 and CDR2 are LNHDA and SQIVND (reference sequence). This CDR3 has 15 amino acids. Losses at the gene ends were 7 bases for V and 2 bases for J; bases not matched to a gene: 6. The CDR3 nucleotides are TGTGCCAGTATGGGGGGACAGGGTGGCAATCAGCCCCAGCATTTT. It translates to CASMGGQGGNQPQHF.

The V and J genes are TRBV9 and TRBJ1-2; tentatively, D is TRBD1 (6 bases). CDR1 and CDR2 from the germline V gene are SGDLS and YYNGEE. Trimming left V 0 bases short and J 2 bases short, with 14 bases between. The CDR3 sequence is 16 residues long. CDR3 amino acids: CASSVGPGETNYGYTF. The CDR3 DNA reads as TGTGCCAGCAGCGTAGGCCCAGGGGAAACCAACTATGGCTACACCTTC.

This clone has more than one count but fewer than ten. The gene calls are TRBV19 and TRBJ1-3; D is perhaps TRBD1 (6 bases). The CDR3 totals 14 residues. The germline gives CDR1 LNHDA, CDR2 SQIVND (reference sequence). V was trimmed by 6 bases and J by 2 bases, leaving 11 bases between them. This CDR3 is CASSNTGTGNTIYF. The DNA for the CDR3 is TGTGCCAGTAGCAACACAGGGACTGGAAACACCATATATTTT.

The chain recombines TRBV24-1 with TRBJ2-1; TRBD2 matches 8 bases. Germline V gene sequence: CDR1 KGHDR, CDR2 SFDVKD. Trimming at V came to 7 bases and at J to 0 bases, leaving 7 bases not matched to a gene. The CDR3 contains 16 residues. The CDR3 protein is CATSPGGALSYNEQFF. The CDR3 nucleotides read TGTGCCACCAGCCCGGGGGGGGCCCTCTCCTACAATGAGCAGTTCTTC.

This clone was counted only a few times. This sequence joins TRBV7-9 and TRBJ1-5, with D perhaps TRBD1 (6 bases). The CDR3 extends over 15 amino acids. Trimming stripped 6 bases from V and 1 base from J, with 13 bases between. Germline assignment: CDR1 SEHNR and CDR2 FQNEAQ (reference sequence). The CDR3 loop reads CASSPTGKSNQPQHF. DNA for the CDR3: TGTGCCAGCAGTCCCACAGGGAAGAGCAATCAGCCCCAGCATTTT. Looking up the rest from reference TRBV7-9 and TRBJ1-5 gives the full variable domain: DTGVSQNPRHKITKRGQNVTFRCDPISEHNRLYWYRQTLGQGPEFLTYFQNEAQLEKSRLLSDRFSAERPKGSFSTLEIQRTEQGDSAMYLCASSPTGKSNQPQHFGDGTRLSIL.

The chain joins TRBV6-4 to TRBJ1-6; 7 bases are shared with TRBD1. The CDR3 is 14 amino acids. V dropped 6 bases and J dropped 7; count of bases not matched to a gene: 6. Germline CDR1 MRHNA, CDR2 SNTAGT. This CDR3 is CASRSRQGNSPLHF. The CDR3 DNA is TGTGCCAGCAGATCCCGACAGGGCAATTCACCCCTCCACTTT.

This chain uses TRBV25-1 with TRBJ1-4; a weak D match, TRBD1 (5 bases). The CDR3 runs 14 residues. In germline, CDR1 is MGHDK, CDR2 SYGVNS. V lost 5 bases to trimming and J lost 4 bases, with 11 bases between them. As DNA, the CDR3 is TGTGCCAGCAGTAAGGGGTATGTTAATGAAAAACTGTTTTTT. It yields the protein CASSKGYVNEKLFF.

V is TRBV7-2 and J is TRBJ1-1, with D tentatively TRBD1 (5 bases). Trimming cost V 5 bases and J 0 bases, with 19 bases left between them. In germline, CDR1 is SGHTA, CDR2 FQGNSA. The CDR3 totals 17 residues. The chain's CDR3 is CASSPQVGGNVNTEAFF. In DNA, the CDR3 is TGTGCCAGCAGCCCGCAGGTCGGGGGGAATGTGAACACTGAAGCTTTCTTT.

The chain joins TRBV3-1 (or the pseudogene TRBV3-2) to TRBJ1-4; 9 nucleotides agree with TRBD1. The CDR3 has 17 amino acids. Germline trimming cut 1 base from V and 8 bases from J; bases unmatched to any gene: 11. Germline values: CDR1 LGHDT, CDR2 YNNKEL (reference sequence). CDR3 sequence reads: CASSQGPGTGLGEKLFF. The CDR3, as DNA: TGTGCCAGCAGCCAAGGCCCGGGGACAGGGCTCGGGGAAAAACTGTTTTTT.

This chain connects TRBV14 to TRBJ2-3; TRBD2 agrees at 7 bases. The CDR3 runs 13 residues. Germline loops: CDR1 SGHDN, CDR2 FVKESK. The V segment lost 8 bases and the J segment 1 base; nucleotides outside the gene matches: 3. CDR3 bases: TGTGCCAGCCAAACTAGCGGCACAGATACGCAGTATTTT. This gives the protein CASQTSGTDTQYF.

V usage is TRBV2 and J usage is TRBJ2-3, with TRBD1 as a possible D gene (6 bases). This CDR3 is 13 amino acids long. Germline loops: CDR1 SNHLY, CDR2 FYNNEI. V was trimmed by 4 bases and J by 5 bases, leaving 10 bases between them. CDR3 in DNA: TGTGCCAGCAGTGTAAACAGGGTAGATACGCAGTATTTT. The encoded protein is CASSVNRVDTQYF.

This clone was observed once. This rearrangement joins TRBV25-1 to TRBJ1-1; 7 nucleotides line up with TRBD1. The CDR3 sequence is 14 residues long. The V and J ends lost 1 base and 5 bases, in that order; junction bases with no gene match: 4. Germline CDR1 is MGHDK and CDR2 is SYGVNS. For the CDR3, the DNA is TGTGCCAGCAGTGAATCAGGGGGAAGGACTGAAGCTTTCTTT. Protein: CASSESGGRTEAFF.

The CDR3 nucleotides read TGCGCCAGCAGCTTGGTTCAGGGAGGAGAAAAACTGTTTTTT. This codes for CASSLVQGGEKLFF. The rearrangement joins TRBV5-1 to TRBJ1-4, with TRBD1 as a possible D gene (5 bases). Deletions cut 0 bases from V and 8 bases from J, with 11 bases between. Germline V lookup: CDR1 SGHRS, CDR2 YFSETQ. This CDR3 is built from 14 residues.

The chain combines TRBV9 with TRBJ2-7, with TRBD1 matching over 10 bases. The CDR3 totals 13 residues. The V gene end was trimmed by 4 bases and the J gene end by 6 bases; junction bases not matched to a gene: 4. Germline V gene lookup returns CDR1 SGDLS and CDR2 YYNGEE. CDR3 sequence (DNA): TGTGCCAGCAGCTCCCGGACAGGGGGCGAGCAGTACTTC. This sequence encodes CASSSRTGGEQYF. The full variable domain, in which reference TRBV9 and TRBJ2-7 provide the parts outside the CDR3, is DSGVTQTPKHLITATGQRVTLRCSPRSGDLSVYWYQQSLDQGLQFLIQYYNGEERAKGNILERFSAQQFPDLHSELNLSSLELGDSALYFCASSSRTGGEQYFGPGTRLTVT.

This chain links TRBV3-1 (or the pseudogene TRBV3-2) with TRBJ1-1; D gene unclear. CDR1 is LGHDT, CDR2 YNNKEL, per germline (reference sequence). V was trimmed by 1 base and J by 6 bases, leaving 18 bases between them. This CDR3 comprises 16 residues. CDR3 DNA sequence: TGTGCCAGCAGCCAAGGAGATCGGGTCCCGTACGCTGAAGCTTTCTTT. Amino acids: CASSQGDRVPYAEAFF.

The chain employs TRBV30 and TRBJ1-3; D is uncertain. The length of the CDR3 is 15 residues. Germline values: CDR1 GTSNPN, CDR2 SVGIG (reference sequence). V lost 2 bases to trimming and J lost 0 bases, with 11 bases between them. In DNA form, the CDR3 reads TGTGCCTGGAGTCCCCGGGAGAGCTCTGGAAACACCATATATTTT. Translated, it gives CAWSPRESSGNTIYF.

The chain employs TRBV4-1 and TRBJ2-7; D perhaps matches TRBD1 (5 bases). Germline assignment: CDR1 MGHRA and CDR2 YSYEKL. V was shortened by 0 bases and J by 3 bases, with 15 bases between the two germline ends. CDR3 length: 16 amino acids. CDR3 sequence reads: CASSQDQRRVNYEQYF. The DNA of the CDR3 is TGCGCCAGCAGCCAAGATCAGCGCAGGGTGAACTACGAGCAGTACTTC.

The chain recombines TRBV5-4 with TRBJ1-1; D not certain. This CDR3 has 14 amino acids. Trimming shortened V by 0 bases and J by 6 bases, and 12 bases separated the two germline ends. Per germline, CDR1 SGHNT and CDR2 YYREEE (reference sequence). CDR3 sequence: CASSLDGDGAEAFF. CDR3 nucleotides: TGTGCCAGCAGCTTGGATGGAGACGGAGCTGAAGCTTTCTTT.

This rearrangement joins TRBV5-1 to TRBJ2-5; the D gene is possibly TRBD1 (6 bases). V shed 4 bases and J shed 0 bases, with 10 bases lying between them. Germline CDR1 is SGHRS and CDR2 is YFSETQ. The CDR3 has 14 residues. The DNA of the CDR3 is TGCGCCAGCAGCGGGGACACTAACCAAGAGACCCAGTACTTC. Amino acids: CASSGDTNQETQYF.

The chain combines TRBV7-6 with TRBJ2-3, with TRBD1 matching 7 bases. V was pared by 1 base and J by 1 base, with 8 bases of the junction left unmatched. The CDR3 is 17 residues long. Germline-derived CDR1 and CDR2 are SGHVS and FNYEAQ. This CDR3 is CASSLVLRTGGTDTQYF. For the CDR3, the DNA is TGTGCCAGCAGCTTAGTACTAAGGACAGGAGGCACAGATACGCAGTATTTT.

This clone was observed once. The chain combines TRBV5-1 with TRBJ1-3; a weak D match, TRBD1 (5 bases). Germline V lookup: CDR1 SGHRS, CDR2 YFSETQ. This CDR3 is 19 amino acids long. V lost 4 bases and J lost 0, with 23 bases in between. The CDR3 DNA sequence: TGCGCCAGCAGCCCACACAGCGGGGGGGGAATCAGCTCTGGAAACACCATATATTTT. This translates into CASSPHSGGGISSGNTIYF. Using reference TRBV5-1 and TRBJ1-3 for the parts outside the CDR3, the full variable domain is KAGVTQTPRYLIKTRGQQVTLSCSPISGHRSVSWYQQTPGQGLQFLFEYFSETQRNKGNFPGRFSGRQFSNSRSEMNVSTLELGDSALYLCASSPHSGGGISSGNTIYFGEGSWLTVV.